Listed here are 8 T cell receptor beta chains from one sample, sequenced in a study of regulatory T cells in long-lasting Graves disease. Sample time point: persistent/refractory GD, antithyroid drugs over 5 years with positive TRAb. Following extraction of RNA from PBMCs, that RNA was used to make the TCR library. With iRepertoire HTBI primers and Arm-PCR of CDR3 regions, TCR beta libraries were built. TCRdb ran MiXCR on the multiplex PCR reads and lists one entry per CDR3 protein. The sample has under 450,000 distinct CDR3 sequences; more than 20% are singletons. The sample consisted of peripheral blood mononuclear cells (PBMCs), taken when the disease was refractory, from a patient treated with antithyroid drugs. These receptors came from a woman in her 40s with Graves disease.

This rearrangement joins TRBV7-2 to TRBJ2-3; D not certain. The germline CDR1 and CDR2 sequences are SGHTA and FQGNSA. Between the trimmed V and J ends, which lost 0 bases and 4 bases, there was a span of 5 bases. The CDR3 totals 13 residues. This chain's CDR3 is CASSLARSDTQYF. CDR3 nucleotide sequence: TGTGCCAGCAGCTTAGCGCGGTCAGATACGCAGTATTTT. The full variable domain, rest sourced from reference TRBV7-2 and TRBJ2-3, is GAGVSQSPSNKVTEKGKDVELRCDPISGHTALYWYRQSLGQGLEFLIYFQGNSAPDKSGLPSDRFSAERTGGSVSTLTIQRTQQEDSAVYLCASSLARSDTQYFGPGTRLTVL.

CDR3 coding DNA: TGCAGTGCTAGGGGACATTTATCCTACGAGCAGTACTTC. The encoded protein is CSARGHLSYEQYF. The chain links TRBV20-1 to TRBJ2-7, with D possibly matching TRBD1 (6 bases). The CDR3 loop spans 13 amino acids. V was trimmed by 3 bases and J by 1 base, leaving 10 bases between them. Per the germline V gene, CDR1 is DFQATT and CDR2 is SNEGSKA (reference sequence).

This clonotype was observed at least ten times. The rearrangement joins TRBV20-1 to TRBJ2-5, with TRBD2 as a possible D gene (6 bases). V gave up 3 bases and J gave up 1 base, with 12 bases separating them. This CDR3 comprises 14 residues. Looked up from germline, CDR1 is DFQATT and CDR2 is SNEGSKA (reference sequence). The CDR3 nucleotides read TGCAGTGCTAGCCGACTAGACCTCCAAGAGACCCAGTACTTC. Translated: CSASRLDLQETQYF.

The table lists this clonotype with a few counts. The genes are TRBV2 and TRBJ2-1, with TRBD2 matching 8 bases. Germline loops: CDR1 SNHLY, CDR2 FYNNEI. V lost 0 bases, J lost 7 bases, and 5 bases stayed unmatched. The CDR3 has 15 amino acids. CDR3 region: CASSEASGIGNEQFF. DNA of the CDR3: TGTGCCAGCAGTGAAGCTAGCGGGATTGGTAATGAGCAGTTCTTC.

This clonotype was recorded at least ten times. The J gene is TRBJ2-1, the V gene TRBV6-5, with 8 bases lining up with TRBD2. The germline CDR1 and CDR2 sequences are MNHEY and SVGAGI. The CDR3 has 15 amino acids. J was trimmed by 10 bases and V by 0 bases; bases with no gene match: 8. CDR3 residues: CASSYSAARLAEQFF. CDR3 DNA sequence: TGTGCCAGCAGTTACTCGGCAGCCCGACTAGCGGAGCAGTTCTTC.

The gene calls are TRBV29-1 and TRBJ1-6; a possible D gene is TRBD1 (6 bases). CDR1 and CDR2 from the germline V gene are SQVTM and ANQGSEA. Trimming took off 4 bases at V and 8 bases at J, with 12 bases between the two ends. The CDR3 totals 13 residues. In DNA form, the CDR3 reads TGCAGCGTTGGGGCAGGGGAGGATTCACCCCTCCACTTT. It encodes CSVGAGEDSPLHF. Full variable domain (rest looked up from reference TRBV29-1 and TRBJ1-6): SAVISQKPSRDICQRGTSLTIQCQVDSQVTMMFWYRQQPGQSLTLIATANQGSEATYESGFVIDKFPISRPNLTFSTLTVSNMSPEDSSIYLCSVGAGEDSPLHFGNGTRLTVT.

This clonotype has more than one count but fewer than ten. The chain combines TRBV7-9 with TRBJ2-5; D remains ambiguous. The CDR3 loop spans 14 amino acids. V lost 5 bases, J lost 5 bases, and 15 bases lay in between. Germline-derived CDR1 and CDR2 are SEHNR and FQNEAQ (reference sequence). The CDR3 sequence: CASSVKSGSETQYF. In DNA, the CDR3 is TGTGCCAGCAGCGTAAAATCGGGTTCGGAGACCCAGTACTTC. Based on the CDR3 plus reference TRBV7-9 and TRBJ2-5, the full variable domain is DTGVSQNPRHKITKRGQNVTFRCDPISEHNRLYWYRQTLGQGPEFLTYFQNEAQLEKSRLLSDRFSAERPKGSFSTLEIQRTEQGDSAMYLCASSVKSGSETQYFGPGTRLLVL.

This clonotype was observed at least ten times. The rearrangement links TRBV6-2 or TRBV6-3 to TRBJ2-7, with TRBD1 matching 9 bases. V shed 0 bases, J shed 2 bases, and the junction held 2 bases outside the gene matches. The CDR3 length is 15 residues. Germline V gives CDR1 MNHEY, CDR2 SVGEGT. The CDR3 DNA follows: TGTGCCAGCAGTTACTCAGGGACAGGGACCTACGAGCAGTACTTC. This sequence encodes CASSYSGTGTYEQYF.